The TCR beta chain described here comes from a study of memory CD4+ T cells and cytomegalovirus serostatus. Notes on the study in general: Of under 200 reported CMV TCRbeta sequences, under 70 were found in memory CD4+ repertoires.

On this clone itself: As yet, its antigen is unknown.

CDR3 length equals 13 residues. Trimming took 4 bases from V and 3 from J, leaving 11 bases between them. Germline-derived CDR1 and CDR2 are SGHRS and YFSETQ. Clones were read by immunoSEQ multiplex PCR, and TCRdb kept only the in-frame ones, dropping some. The repertoire holds under 50,000 clones, with roughly four fifths as singletons. Single viable CD3+CD4+CD8-CD45RO+ cells were sorted as the memory CD4+ T cells. The chain is built from TRBV5-1 and TRBJ2-7, with D possibly TRBD2 on 7 matching bases. This clonotype was sampled from an adult in good health and CMV-seropositive. Material: memory CD4+ T cells from blood. The CDR3, as DNA: TGCGCCAGCAGCGGGGGGGCTCTCTACGAGCAGTACTTC. The encoded protein is CASSGGALYEQYF.